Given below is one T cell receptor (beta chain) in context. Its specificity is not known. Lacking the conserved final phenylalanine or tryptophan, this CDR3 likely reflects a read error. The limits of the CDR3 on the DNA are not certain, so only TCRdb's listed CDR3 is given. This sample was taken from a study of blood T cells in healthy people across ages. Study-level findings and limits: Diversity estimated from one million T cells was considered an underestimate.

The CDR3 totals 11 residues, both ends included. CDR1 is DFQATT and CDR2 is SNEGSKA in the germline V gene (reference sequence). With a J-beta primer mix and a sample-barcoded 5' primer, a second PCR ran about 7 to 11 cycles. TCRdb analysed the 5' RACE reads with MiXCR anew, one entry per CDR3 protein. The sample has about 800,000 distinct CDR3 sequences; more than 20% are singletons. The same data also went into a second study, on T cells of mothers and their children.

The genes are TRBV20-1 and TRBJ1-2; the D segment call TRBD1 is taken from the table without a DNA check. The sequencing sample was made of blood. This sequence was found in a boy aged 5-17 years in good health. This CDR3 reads CSTDMNGGTKV.